The 25 T cell receptor beta chains given below trace back to one sample, sequenced in a study of shared clonotypes between healthy human individuals. Sequencing was performed with immunoSEQ multiplex PCR; in TCRdb, only in-frame clones are kept and a portion is missing. The sample lists roughly 2,000,000 clones; 93% were seen once. Terminally differentiated effector memory CD45RA+ cells were excluded from the naive CD8 cells, which were CD45RO-negative and positively selected for CCR7. Material for sequencing was naive CD8+ T cells from PBMCs. The receptors were sampled from a man aged 18 to 30 in good health. Some clones in this sample may be carry-over from other donors' samples.

This sequence joins TRBV27 and TRBJ2-7, with D tentatively TRBD1 or TRBD2 (6 bases each). Trimming removed 1 base at V and 5 bases at J, with 15 bases between. The CDR3 is 15 amino acids. Germline-derived CDR1 and CDR2 are MNHEY and SMNVEV (reference sequence). CDR3 loop: CASSLYPGALDEQYF. Here the CDR3 DNA reads TGTGCCAGCAGTTTATATCCGGGGGCGCTGGACGAGCAGTACTTC.

The chain couples TRBV4-3 to TRBJ2-1, with 7 bases identical to TRBD2. V shed 0 bases, J shed 8 bases, and the junction held 13 bases outside the gene matches. The CDR3 consists of 17 residues. Germline CDR1 reads LGHNA; CDR2 reads YSLEER. In nucleotides, the CDR3 is TGCGCCAGCAGCCAAGAGTGGTGGCGGGAGAGGGACTATGAGCAGTTCTTC. This codes for CASSQEWWRERDYEQFF.

The chain links TRBV7-8 to TRBJ2-7; D is possibly TRBD2 (6 bases). In germline, CDR1 is SGHVS, CDR2 FQNEAQ. Trimming removed 5 bases at V and 0 bases at J, with 14 bases between. The CDR3 contains 15 residues. CDR3 sequence: CASSTPSGVSYEQYF. The DNA of the CDR3 is TGTGCCAGCAGCACTCCATCGGGGGTCTCCTACGAGCAGTACTTC.

J is TRBJ2-7 and V is TRBV6-5, with D hard to call. Germline-derived CDR1 and CDR2 are MNHEY and SVGAGI. V was cut by 6 bases and J by 4 bases, with 10 bases left in between. CDR3 length: 12 amino acids. CDR3 region: CASRQMGYEQYF. The CDR3 DNA follows: TGTGCCAGCAGGCAAATGGGGTACGAGCAGTACTTC.

The V gene is TRBV19, the J gene TRBJ2-7; possible D gene TRBD1, 5 bases. The CDR3 spans 12 residues. V lost 7 bases and J 4 bases, leaving 11 bases between the germline ends. In germline, CDR1 is LNHDA, CDR2 SQIVND (reference sequence). DNA for the CDR3: TGTGCCAGTATCGGACAAGAATACGAGCAGTACTTC. This sequence encodes CASIGQEYEQYF.

This clone was observed a single time. The rearrangement uses TRBV5-6 and TRBJ1-2; D is undetermined. Trimming pared 0 bases from V and 0 bases from J, leaving 12 bases between. Germline values: CDR1 SGHDT, CDR2 YYEEEE. The CDR3 sequence is 16 residues long. The CDR3 DNA reads TGTGCCAGCAGCTTGGAGCTCGCCGGGACTAACTATGGCTACACCTTC. As protein: CASSLELAGTNYGYTF.

The chain carries TRBV4-2 and TRBJ2-5, with 14 bases fitting TRBD2. Matching the DNA end better, TRBJ2-7 makes the J call doubtful. This CDR3 comprises 15 residues. Germline V gene lookup returns CDR1 LGHNA and CDR2 YNFKEQ. This chain's CDR3 is CASSQGLAGAYEQYF. The CDR3 DNA is TGTGCCAGCAGCCAGGGACTAGCGGGAGCCTACGAGCAGTACTTC.

This clone was counted a single time. This sequence joins TRBV10-1 and TRBJ2-1, with D uncertain. The V gene's germline CDR1 is WNHNN and CDR2 SYGVQD (reference sequence). This CDR3 comprises 15 residues. V was pared by 0 bases and J by 7 bases, with 13 bases between. The CDR3 DNA sequence: TGCGCCAGCAGTGAGTCCGGTTTCGGAAGGAATGAGCAGTTCTTC. It yields the protein CASSESGFGRNEQFF.

This clone has only one observation. The chain recombines TRBV27 with TRBJ2-1, with 9 bases fitting TRBD2. With 5 bases clipped from V and 3 bases from J, the junction kept 8 bases outside the gene matches. The germline V gene encodes CDR1 MNHEY and CDR2 SMNVEV (reference sequence). This CDR3 is 16 amino acids long. CDR3 sequence: CASSRPGTSFYNEQFF. As DNA, the CDR3 is TGTGCCAGCAGTCGTCCGGGGACTAGCTTCTACAATGAGCAGTTCTTC.

With regard to this clone: Other DNA sequences in this specimen translate into the identical CDR3. V is TRBV29-1 and J is TRBJ1-1; D is uncertain. Trimming cost V 3 bases and J 1 base, with 9 bases left between them. Germline lookup yields CDR1 SQVTM and CDR2 ANQGSEA. The CDR3 loop spans 13 amino acids. CDR3 sequence (DNA): TGCAGCGTTGACCCACCCGGGAACACTGAAGCTTTCTTT. Protein sequence: CSVDPPGNTEAFF.

V gene TRBV2 combines with J gene TRBJ2-7; D perhaps matches TRBD2 (5 bases). The germline V gene encodes CDR1 SNHLY and CDR2 FYNNEI. The CDR3 extends over 16 amino acids. Deletions cut 6 bases from V and 0 bases from J, with 18 bases between. The CDR3 nucleotides read TGTGCCAGCAGGCAGCTCTTGCGGGCCCCCTCCTACGAGCAGTACTTC. It translates to CASRQLLRAPSYEQYF. Full variable domain (missing parts from reference TRBV2 and TRBJ2-7): EPEVTQTPSHQVTQMGQEVILRCVPISNHLYFYWYRQILGQKVEFLVSFYNNEISEKSEIFDDQFSVERPDGSNFTLKIRSTKLEDSAMYFCASRQLLRAPSYEQYFGPGTRLTVT.

J is TRBJ2-4 and V is TRBV4-1; 11 nucleotides agree with TRBD2. Germline values: CDR1 MGHRA, CDR2 YSYEKL. This CDR3 spans 20 amino acids. V shed 0 bases, J shed 0 bases, and the junction held 10 bases outside the gene matches. The CDR3 spells CASSQDRLGTSGLAKNIQYF. CDR3 DNA sequence: TGCGCCAGCAGCCAAGATAGGCTCGGGACTAGCGGACTAGCCAAAAACATTCAGTACTTC.

Here the CDR3 reads CASSPLRGGYEQYF. CDR3 DNA: TGTGCCAGCAGCCCACTCAGGGGGGGCTACGAGCAGTACTTC. V gene TRBV9 combines with J gene TRBJ2-7, with D perhaps assigned TRBD1 or TRBD2 (7 bases each). The germline V gene has CDR1 SGDLS and CDR2 YYNGEE. The germline V and J ends were trimmed by 4 bases and 3 bases, with 14 bases remaining between them. The CDR3 runs to 14 residues.

The CDR3 reads CASSLAGTPNQPQHF. CDR3 bases: TGTGCCAGCAGCTTAGCGGGGACACCTAATCAGCCCCAGCATTTT. V is TRBV7-8 and J is TRBJ1-5, with D perhaps matching TRBD1 (6 bases). V lost 0 bases to trimming and J lost 4 bases, with 10 bases between them. Looked up from germline, CDR1 is SGHVS and CDR2 is FQNEAQ. The CDR3 has 15 amino acids.

Details on this clone: In the same sample, other DNA sequences code for this CDR3. The chain uses TRBV27 and TRBJ2-7; no clear D. The CDR3 totals 13 residues. V lost 5 bases, J lost 3 bases, and 11 bases lay in between. Germline lookup yields CDR1 MNHEY and CDR2 SMNVEV (reference sequence). CDR3 DNA sequence: TGTGCCAGCAGTCCGAACCCCCACTACGAGCAGTACTTC. Translation gives CASSPNPHYEQYF.

V usage is TRBV5-6 and J usage is TRBJ2-1; TRBD1 might be the D (6 bases). V was trimmed by 4 bases and J by 10 bases, leaving 12 bases between them. Germline CDR1 is SGHDT and CDR2 is YYEEEE. There are 12 residues in the CDR3. As DNA, the CDR3 is TGTGCCAGCAGCCAGGGGACATTGGAGCAGTTCTTC. It translates to CASSQGTLEQFF.

The chain employs TRBV7-2 and TRBJ2-1; D not resolved. Germline V gene sequence: CDR1 SGHTA, CDR2 FQGNSA. CDR3 length equals 13 residues. Trimming cost V 5 bases and J 8 bases, with 13 bases left between them. The DNA of the CDR3 is TGTGCCAGCAGCACAATCCTAGGCGATGAGCAGTTCTTC. It specifies CASSTILGDEQFF.

Turning to this clone: Other DNA sequences of this sample code for an identical CDR3. J is TRBJ1-3 and V is TRBV5-6, with D uncertain. The germline V gene has CDR1 SGHDT and CDR2 YYEEEE. CDR3 size: 13 residues. Between the trimmed V and J ends, which lost 3 bases and 0 bases, there was a span of 4 bases. CDR3 bases: TGTGCCAGCAGCTCCGGCTCTGGAAACACCATATATTTT. Encoded protein: CASSSGSGNTIYF.

The chain links TRBV9 to TRBJ2-7, with 9 bases lining up with TRBD1. Unmatched junction bases numbered 10, after V lost 6 bases and J lost 3 bases. In germline, CDR1 is SGDLS, CDR2 YYNGEE. The CDR3 is 15 residues long. As DNA, the CDR3 is TGTGCCAGCAACCCACAGGGGGCTTGGGACTACGAGCAGTACTTC. Its protein is CASNPQGAWDYEQYF.

The chain uses TRBV7-3 and TRBJ2-3; perhaps TRBD2 as D (5 bases). V lost 3 bases, J lost 2 bases, and 12 bases lay in between. This CDR3 contains 15 residues. CDR1 and CDR2 from the germline V gene are SGHTA and FQGTGA. CDR3 bases: TGTGCCAGCAGCTTCGCCCTGCGGGTCACAGATACGCAGTATTTT. It encodes CASSFALRVTDTQYF.

V and J are TRBV4-1 and TRBJ2-1; D not certain. Between the trimmed V and J ends, which lost 0 bases and 9 bases, there was a span of 12 bases. Germline V gene data show CDR1 as MGHRA and CDR2 as YSYEKL. The length of the CDR3 is 14 residues. CDR3 nucleotide sequence: TGCGCCAGCAGCCAAGACGGAAGAAAGGCTGAGCAGTTCTTC. Translating gives CASSQDGRKAEQFF.

The J gene is TRBJ2-3, the V gene TRBV7-9; D is perhaps TRBD2 (6 bases). The CDR3 has 15 amino acids. V lost 1 base and J lost 2, with 10 bases in between. From germline, CDR1 is SEHNR and CDR2 FQNEAQ (reference sequence). The CDR3 coding sequence is TGTGCCAGCAGCTTAGAGACTAGTCACACAGATACGCAGTATTTT. Translated: CASSLETSHTDTQYF. The entire variable domain, with the rest obtained from reference TRBV7-9 and TRBJ2-3, is as follows: DTGVSQNPRHKITKRGQNVTFRCDPISEHNRLYWYRQTLGQGPEFLTYFQNEAQLEKSRLLSDRFSAERPKGSFSTLEIQRTEQGDSAMYLCASSLETSHTDTQYFGPGTRLTVL.

This chain connects TRBV11-2 to TRBJ2-3, with TRBD1 matching over 9 bases. The junction had 4 bases not matched to a gene; V was cut back by 5 bases and J by 4 bases. Germline V gene lookup returns CDR1 SGHAT and CDR2 FQNNGV. The CDR3 consists of 14 residues. CDR3 nucleotides: TGTGCCAGCAGCGCGAACAGGGGGCCAGATACGCAGTATTTT. This translates into CASSANRGPDTQYF.

The rearrangement uses TRBV9 and TRBJ2-1; D perhaps matches TRBD1 (6 bases). Looked up from germline, CDR1 is SGDLS and CDR2 is YYNGEE. V was trimmed by 0 bases and J by 7 bases, leaving 11 bases between them. This CDR3 has 14 amino acids. CDR3 loop: CASSVALRGNEQFF. DNA of the CDR3: TGTGCCAGCAGCGTAGCTTTGAGGGGGAATGAGCAGTTCTTC.

DNA for the CDR3: TGTGCCAGCAGCCCCCTCCGGGACTCCAACATTCAGTACTTC. Translated, it gives CASSPLRDSNIQYF. This chain connects TRBV9 to TRBJ2-4; D is perhaps TRBD2 (6 bases). This CDR3 region has 14 residues. Trimming left V 4 bases short and J 7 bases short, with 15 bases between. In germline, CDR1 is SGDLS, CDR2 YYNGEE.